This T cell receptor beta chain was captured by sequencing in a study of T cell repertoires in cytomegalovirus infection. Study at large: Public TCR beta signatures were indicative of both CMV infection and a matching HLA type. General observations from the study: Carriage of CMV together with the relevant HLA was identifiable through cumulative public TCR beta family frequency.

Germline V gene lookup returns CDR1 SQVTM and CDR2 ANQGSEA. The length of the CDR3 is 12 residues. V was pared by 6 bases and J by 7 bases, with 6 bases of the junction left unmatched. TCRdb ran MiXCR on the reads and lists one entry per CDR3 protein. The sample includes under 800,000 distinct CDR3 sequences, 24% of them seen just once. In this sample, this clonotype turned up many times. Its target is unknown. The clonotype was recovered from a human donor in good health (CMV status not recorded). Some clones in this sample may be carry-over from other donors' samples. The chain employs TRBV29-1 and TRBJ1-2; 9 bases align to TRBD1. The specimen sequenced was CD8+ T cells from PBMCs. CDR3 sequence: CSVPDRGGGYTF. As DNA, the CDR3 is TGCAGCGTGCCGGACAGGGGTGGTGGCTACACCTTC.